The rows below give T cell receptor beta chains drawn from one sample of a study of shared clonotypes between healthy human individuals. Measured with immunoSEQ multiplex PCR; TCRdb has only the in-frame clones, and not every one. This repertoire shows roughly 1,800,000 clones, approximately 94% found once; its top ten account for 1% to 1.5%. The sample comprised naive CD8+ T cells sorted from blood. The receptors here all came from a young man in good health. The conserved cysteine and the conserved F or W are not part of the CDR3 here. The order of the fields is V gene, CDR3 protein.

TRBV7-9,ASSLGGFMNTEAF
TRBV28,ASISSGAGGNEQF
TRBV4-1,ASSQGHGINYGYT
TRBV6-4,ASSDGTGDYNEQF
TRBV2,ASSDYRSNQPQH
TRBV4-1,ASSRGSSDYGYT
TRBV19,ASSTGTGNYEQY
TRBV28,ASSLRGPSREQY
TRBV30,AWSDLPAGSYSNQPQH
TRBV18,ASSPPSIAGDHEQF
TRBV6-5,ASSYSTRGDEQF
TRBV10-3,AISEGELSNQPQH
TRBV19,ASSRGFPVTSIYNEQF
TRBV29-1,SASGQGSSREQY
TRBV11-2,ASSPRPHEQY
TRBV7-9,ASSYLGTGNTEAF
TRBV28,ASSQTGEYNEQF
TRBV19,ASSMQLAGGPSYEQY
TRBV5-6,ASSWDRTPDTQY
TRBV5-6,GVPLCENTEAF
TRBV4-1,ASSQEHKQGGNT
TRBV19,ASNGIRDGGDGYT
TRBV7-9,ASSSRRQGVLNTEAF
TRBV28,ASNGTGLNQPQH
TRBV7-3,ASSLFGGEKLF
TRBV25-1,ASMLGGTPGETQY
TRBV5-4,ASTDVGSSTDTQY
TRBV4-3,ASSQGTSGSSYNEQF
TRBV11-2,ASSSLGGFEQY
TRBV4-1,ASSHTGTGSNEQF